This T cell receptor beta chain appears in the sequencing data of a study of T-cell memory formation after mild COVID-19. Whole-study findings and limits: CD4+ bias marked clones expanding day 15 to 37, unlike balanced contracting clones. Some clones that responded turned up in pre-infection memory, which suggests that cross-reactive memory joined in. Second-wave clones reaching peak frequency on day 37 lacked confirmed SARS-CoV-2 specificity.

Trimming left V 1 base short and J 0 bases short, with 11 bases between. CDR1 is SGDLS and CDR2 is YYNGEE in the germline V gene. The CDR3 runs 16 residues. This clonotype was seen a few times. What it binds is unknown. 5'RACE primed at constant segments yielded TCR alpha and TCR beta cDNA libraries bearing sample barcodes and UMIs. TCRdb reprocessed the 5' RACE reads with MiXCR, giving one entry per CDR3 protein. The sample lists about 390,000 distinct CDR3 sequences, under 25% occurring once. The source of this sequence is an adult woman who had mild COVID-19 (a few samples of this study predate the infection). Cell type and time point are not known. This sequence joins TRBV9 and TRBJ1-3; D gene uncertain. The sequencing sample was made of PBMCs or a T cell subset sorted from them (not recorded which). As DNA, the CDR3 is TGTGCCAGCAGCGTATCGGGATTTAGCTCTGGAAACACCATATATTTT. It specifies CASSVSGFSSGNTIYF.